The sample holds a few counts of the clone carrying this TCR beta chain. The antigen remains unidentified. This sample was taken from a study of blood T cells in healthy people across ages. Study-level findings and limits: Using unsorted PBMCs precluded a conclusive naive versus antigen-experienced comparison.

Losses at the gene ends were 0 bases for V and 2 bases for J; bases not matched to a gene: 6. This CDR3 is built from 17 residues. Germline CDR1 is LGHNA and CDR2 is YSLEER. A J-beta primer mix and a sample-barcoded 5' primer were used in a second PCR of about 7 to 12 cycles. Each CDR3 protein gets one entry after TCRdb re-called the 5' RACE reads with MiXCR. The repertoire holds 1.5 million to 2 million distinct CDR3 sequences, with 28% as singletons. This TCR came from a woman aged 25-40 years in good health. The V and J genes are TRBV4-3 and TRBJ2-1; 8 nucleotides line up with TRBD2. Material: blood. This chain's CDR3 is CASSQDFPREAYNEQFF. The CDR3 DNA follows: TGCGCCAGCAGCCAAGATTTCCCGCGGGAGGCCTACAATGAGCAGTTCTTC.